Reported below is one T cell receptor beta chain. What antigen it recognizes has not been identified. No quality values exist for individual bases; no much larger clone is one base distant. These data come from a study of blood T cells in healthy people across ages (dated by TCRdb to between 2015 and 2016). For the wider study: In model experiments, template switching captured roughly one uniquely barcoded TCR beta cDNA molecule for every two T cells. To avoid experimental bias, donors of different ages were randomly spread across the sequencing lanes. Using the same blood draw, the study looked at two additional independent replicas of 1 million unique cDNA reads for two donors, one aged 18 to 30 and the other aged 80 or older. The study measured age-related changes in TCR beta repertoire diversity using deep sequencing normalized with unique cDNA molecular identifiers. The donors were split into four age groups: young (average 16 years), middle-aged (39), aged (over 55) and long-lived (over 75). Overall study results and their limits: Compared with the aged group, the long-lived group had more naive CD4+ T cells, fewer expanded clones and increased TCR diversity, a pattern suggesting age selection. Estimates of total diversity based on one million sequenced T cells were regarded as lower bounds and as underestimates. A strong correlation was found between observed TCR beta diversity and the percentage of naive T cells measured by flow cytometry. Because the CMV infection status of the donors was unknown, age-related changes in expanded clonotypes may potentially have been confounded. Observed TCR beta diversity per million T cells fell roughly linearly with age, and a significant reduction was already apparent by age roughly 40. Because profiling used bulk unsorted PBMCs, naive and antigen-experienced compartments could not be compared conclusively.

Systemically healthy Caucasian individuals from Russia, about 38 in total and aged roughly 6 to 100 years, were included as donors. Each donor gave 8 to 10 milliliters of peripheral blood, drawn into EDTA-treated Vacutainer tubes. Ficoll-Paque density-gradient centrifugation was used to isolate PBMCs, with at least 7 million obtained per sample. Trizol reagent was used to extract total RNA from PBMCs, with at least 5.5 micrograms per sample. For every donor, an aliquot of PBMCs went through flow cytometry to measure the percentages of naive CD45RAhigh/CD27high T cells. Library preparation was by 5' RACE. Sequencer: Illumina HiSeq 2500. A second roughly 6 to 11 cycle PCR used a sample-barcoded 5' primer and a J-beta primer mix. A template-switch 5' adaptor carrying 12 random nucleotides introduced a unique molecular identifier onto each TCR beta cDNA molecule. At least 3 million CDR3-containing paired-end reads were obtained from each sample. First-strand cDNA synthesis was performed from all RNA using the Mint cDNA synthesis kit, with priming by a TRBC-specific oligonucleotide. After uracil-DNA glycosylase treatment, a first 18-cycle PCR used universal primers M1SS and BC2_uni_R on all cDNA. The paper's data handling went like this. For normalization, 1 million high-quality reads, each with a distinct molecular identifier, were randomly selected from each sample. Reads sharing molecular identifiers were discarded rather than binned into consensus sequences. MiTCR, run with a Q25 quality threshold and the strictest error-elimination algorithm, handled CDR3 identification, clonotype clustering and error correction. A nonparametric unseen species model using Euler transformation provided a lower-bound estimate of total TCR beta diversity. TCRdb passed the public sequencing reads through fastp at Q25 and MiXCR, retaining productive beta sequences. Entries that share a CDR3 protein sequence are merged under the most common genes and DNA. TCRdb's processing, not the authors' own work, is the source of the V and J calls. Counted in this sample were 1,300,000 or so distinct CDR3 sequences; 55% to 75% of them appeared once. 6.5% to 8.5% of the sample is held by the ten biggest clonotypes.

The clonotype comes from a man younger than 30 in good health. What was sequenced was blood.

At the DNA level, the sequence is TGTGCCAGCAGTTTATCGACTAGCGGCAATGAGCAGTTCTTC. It specifies CASSLSTSGNEQFF. The sequence joins TRBV27 to TRBJ2-1, with 9 bases aligning to TRBD2. V is trimmed back by 0 bases and J by 6 bases, and the junction contains 0 bases that no gene match accounts for. As encoded in the germline V gene (reference sequence), CDR1 is MNHEY while CDR2 is SMNVEV. Counted from cysteine to phenylalanine, this CDR3 has 14 amino acids. Only the CDR3 region is kept as DNA, spanning 42 bases read in frame from base 1.